The present T cell receptor (beta chain) was sequenced within a study of blood T cell repertoires in COVID-19. The repertoire was sequenced with immunoSEQ multiplex PCR; TCRdb's copy has only in-frame clones and lacks some. Seen here are over 350,000 clones, roughly 89% observed once, and the top ten hold roughly 10%. Germline V gene lookup returns CDR1 MGHRA and CDR2 YSYEKL. The CDR3 loop spans 20 amino acids. V was trimmed by 2 bases and J by 0 bases, leaving 22 bases between them. V and J are TRBV4-1 and TRBJ1-4, with unresolved D. Sequences were obtained from PBMCs or T cells enriched from blood (not recorded which). This clonotype was obtained from a woman aged 45-65 years who had recovered from COVID-19. CDR3 amino acids: CASSQTRFHGFSATNEKLFF. The DNA of the CDR3 is TGCGCCAGCAGCCAAACGAGGTTCCACGGGTTCAGTGCAACTAATGAAAAACTGTTTTTT.